This T cell receptor (beta chain) was found in a study of blood T cell repertoires in COVID-19. Looking at the study overall: Acute-phase and convalescent COVID-19 samples originated in the United States, Italy and Spain. Nucleic acid was either cDNA or gDNA, and it came from T cells, B-cell-depleted T cells, or PBMCs.

The authors' processing: Amplification from reference gene primers served as the basis for estimated nucleated cell counts. The method was immunoSEQ multiplex PCR; TCRdb's version includes in-frame clones alone and lacks a portion of them. V, J and clone size were drawn from that table, and D and trimming were deduced from the DNA. Among around 130,000 clones listed, around nine tenths were seen once. The V segment lost 6 bases and the J segment 3 bases; nucleotides outside the gene matches: 16. CDR3 length equals 19 residues. Germline CDR1 and CDR2: SNHLY and FYNNEI. The clonotype comes from a human donor in a cohort sampled during active COVID-19. Sample: peripheral blood. The chain joins TRBV2 to TRBJ2-3, with 12 bases fitting TRBD2. The CDR3 nucleotides are TGTGCCAGCAGCTACAGGGGGCGTCGACTAGCGGGGGAAACAGATACGCAGTATTTT. Translated: CASSYRGRRLAGETDTQYF.